This T cell receptor (beta chain) was retrieved from a study of control samples from healthy donors and cancer patients. TCRdb keeps only in-frame clones here, not all; method: immunoSEQ multiplex PCR. The repertoire holds 90,000 to 100,000 clones, with 88% as singletons. The CDR3 sequence is 13 residues long. V lost 9 bases, J lost 1 base, and 10 bases lay in between. The receptor was derived from a woman in her seventies in good health. The genes are TRBV12-3 or TRBV12-4 and TRBJ1-3; D is undetermined. Sequenced sample: blood. The CDR3 DNA is TGTGCCAGTGGAAGAAGGTCTGGAAACACCATATATTTT. The encoded protein is CASGRRSGNTIYF.